The 32 T cell receptor beta chains in this list originate from one sample, sequenced in a study of identical twins. TCRdb re-derived calls from the 5' RACE reads in MiXCR, one entry per CDR3 protein. The table shows hundreds of thousands of distinct CDR3 sequences, with 9% to 15% occurring only once. These data are also associated with another study on yellow fever vaccine responses in identical twins.

Material for sequencing was CD8+ T cells sorted from blood. The receptors come from a woman aged 18-29 years in good health.

This clonotype came up a few times. V and J are TRBV20-1 and TRBJ2-1, with D possibly being TRBD2 (5 bases). V was shortened by 3 bases and J by 7 bases, with 19 bases between the two germline ends. Germline V gives CDR1 DFQATT, CDR2 SNEGSKA (reference sequence). The CDR3 totals 15 residues. CDR3 amino acids: CSASLSEGSVNEQFF. As DNA, the CDR3 is TGCAGTGCTAGCCTGAGCGAGGGTAGCGTGAATGAGCAGTTCTTC.

The rearrangement uses TRBV7-6 and TRBJ2-1; no reliable D call. Germline assignment: CDR1 SGHVS and CDR2 FNYEAQ. Trimming shortened V by 1 base and J by 8 bases, and 9 bases separated the two germline ends. The CDR3 loop spans 13 amino acids. CDR3 bases: TGTGCCAGCAGCTTAGTTTTGTGGGATGAGCAGTTCTTC. This translates into CASSLVLWDEQFF.

This clonotype was detected ten times or more. The rearrangement joins TRBV3-1 to TRBJ2-5; TRBD1 might be the D (5 bases). Germline V gene sequence: CDR1 LGHDT, CDR2 YNNKEL (reference sequence). This CDR3 has 15 amino acids. Between the trimmed V and J ends, which lost 7 bases and 3 bases, there was a span of 18 bases. CDR3 sequence (DNA): TGTGCCAGCATTGAAGACGTAAACAGGAAAGAGACCCAGTACTTC. Residues: CASIEDVNRKETQYF.

Many counts were recorded for this clonotype. This CDR3 is CASSLYGTGTGEDEQFF. CDR3 DNA sequence: TGTGCCAGCAGCTTATACGGGACAGGGACCGGGGAGGATGAGCAGTTCTTC. The chain joins TRBV7-9 to TRBJ2-1, with TRBD1 matching over 9 bases. The CDR3 sequence is 17 residues long. The germline V gene has CDR1 SEHNR and CDR2 FQNEAQ (reference sequence). V gave up 2 bases and J gave up 8 bases; unmatched junction bases: 13.

For the CDR3, the DNA is TGTGCCAGCAGCCAAGCTGCCTACTACGAGCAGTACGTC. It codes for CASSQAAYYEQYV. The chain couples TRBV14 to TRBJ2-7, with D hard to call. Trimming stripped 1 base from V and 3 bases from J, with 7 bases between. The CDR3 has 13 amino acids. Per germline, CDR1 SGHDN and CDR2 FVKESK.

This clonotype has ten or more counts. V usage is TRBV20-1 and J usage is TRBJ2-2; 13 nucleotides match TRBD2. Germline CDR1 and CDR2: DFQATT and SNEGSKA (reference sequence). Trimming cost V 5 bases and J 8 bases; bases outside gene matches: 8. CDR3 length equals 15 residues. DNA of the CDR3: TGCAGTGCTCCACCGGGACTAGCGGGAACTGGGGAGCTGTTTTTT. It codes for CSAPPGLAGTGELFF.

The genes are TRBV25-1 and TRBJ2-1; 9 bases line up with TRBD2. From germline, CDR1 is MGHDK and CDR2 SYGVNS. V gave up 1 base and J gave up 12 bases; unmatched junction bases: 4. This CDR3 is 13 amino acids long. The CDR3 DNA is TGTGCCAGCAGTGAATCTAGCGGGGTCGGGCAGTTCTTC. It encodes CASSESSGVGQFF.

The chain employs TRBV9 and TRBJ2-5; TRBD2 matches at 13 bases. V was clipped by 0 bases and J by 5 bases; unmatched bases: 4. The CDR3 sequence is 16 residues long. Germline CDR1 SGDLS, CDR2 YYNGEE. CDR3 sequence (DNA): TGTGCCAGCAGCGTAGAACTAGCGGGAGGGGCGGAGACCCAGTACTTC. Translating it yields CASSVELAGGAETQYF.

This clonotype was counted only a few times. This chain connects TRBV7-3 to TRBJ2-2, with 13 bases lining up with TRBD2. Germline CDR1 SGHTA, CDR2 FQGTGA. Trimming cost V 5 bases and J 3 bases; bases outside gene matches: 6. This CDR3 has 17 amino acids. This CDR3 reads CASSLTGLAGYTGELFF. DNA for the CDR3: TGTGCCAGCAGCCTCACGGGACTAGCGGGATACACCGGGGAGCTGTTTTTT.

The table lists this clonotype with a few counts. The chain has TRBV3-1 and TRBJ1-4, with D perhaps TRBD1 (6 bases). The CDR3 loop spans 15 amino acids. The V gene's germline CDR1 is LGHDT and CDR2 YNNKEL (reference sequence). Trimming stripped 1 base from V and 7 bases from J, with 13 bases between. CDR3: CASSQVAGVGEKLFF. In nucleotides, the CDR3 is TGTGCCAGCAGCCAAGTTGCAGGGGTGGGTGAAAAACTGTTTTTT.

This clonotype showed up just a few times. The chain recombines TRBV5-1 with TRBJ2-2; 8 bases match TRBD1. The CDR3 is 19 amino acids. Trimming removed 3 bases from V and 3 bases from J; junction bases left unmatched: 16. Germline values: CDR1 SGHRS, CDR2 YFSETQ. CDR3 sequence reads: CASSSSGGSLITDTGELFF. In DNA, the CDR3 is TGCGCCAGCAGCTCCTCAGGGGGCTCCTTGATCACGGACACCGGGGAGCTGTTTTTT.

This clonotype turned up a few times. The chain is built from TRBV27 and TRBJ1-5, with TRBD1 as a possible D gene (5 bases). Germline CDR1 MNHEY, CDR2 SMNVEV (reference sequence). The germline V and J ends were trimmed by 4 bases and 3 bases, with 10 bases remaining between them. CDR3 length: 14 residues. CDR3: CASSSSRDNQPQHF. DNA of the CDR3: TGTGCCAGCAGTTCGAGCAGGGACAATCAGCCCCAGCATTTT.

There are a few counts of this clonotype. The chain uses TRBV12-3 or TRBV12-4 and TRBJ2-1; D is unresolved. CDR3 length: 12 residues. Deletions cut 5 bases from V and 8 bases from J, with 10 bases between. DNA of the CDR3: TGTGCCAGCAGTCTCATCGTTTATGAGCAGTTCTTC. Its translation: CASSLIVYEQFF.

The J gene is TRBJ2-2, the V gene TRBV13, with D possibly TRBD2 on 6 matching bases. Germline lookup yields CDR1 PRHDT and CDR2 FYEKMQ (reference sequence). V lost 6 bases and J lost 7, with 21 bases in between. The CDR3 is 16 amino acids. The CDR3 is CASRQPGLTLLGELFF. The CDR3 coding sequence is TGTGCCAGCAGACAACCGGGACTTACCTTGCTCGGGGAGCTGTTTTTT.

This clonotype was seen a few times. V usage is TRBV7-9 and J usage is TRBJ1-2; D is unresolved. Deletions cut 8 bases from V and 0 bases from J, with 7 bases between. The CDR3 is 12 residues long. Germline lookup yields CDR1 SEHNR and CDR2 FQNEAQ (reference sequence). CDR3 bases: TGTGCCAGCCAAGAAGCTAACTATGGCTACACCTTC. It specifies CASQEANYGYTF. The complete variable domain, with remaining parts taken from reference TRBV7-9 and TRBJ1-2, reads DTGVSQNPRHKITKRGQNVTFRCDPISEHNRLYWYRQTLGQGPEFLTYFQNEAQLEKSRLLSDRFSAERPKGSFSTLEIQRTEQGDSAMYLCASQEANYGYTFGSGTRLTVV.

The rearrangement uses TRBV5-1 and TRBJ1-2; 8 nucleotides agree with TRBD1. The CDR3 length is 13 residues. Per germline, CDR1 SGHRS and CDR2 YFSETQ. Trimming removed 4 bases from V and 6 bases from J; junction bases left unmatched: 5. For the CDR3, the DNA is TGCGCCAGCAGCGCGGACAGGGTTCATGGCTACACCTTC. Protein: CASSADRVHGYTF.

The J gene is TRBJ2-5, the V gene TRBV11-2; unclear D gene. Trimming cost V 1 base and J 6 bases, with 15 bases left between them. CDR1 is SGHAT and CDR2 is FQNNGV in the germline V gene. There are 15 residues in the CDR3. CDR3 protein: CASSLVDSPGKTQYF. The DNA for the CDR3 is TGTGCCAGCAGCTTAGTCGACTCCCCTGGGAAGACCCAGTACTTC. Drawing the rest from reference TRBV11-2 and TRBJ2-5, the complete variable domain is EAGVAQSPRYKIIEKRQSVAFWCNPISGHATLYWYQQILGQGPKLLIQFQNNGVVDDSQLPKDRFSAERLKGVDSTLKIQPAKLEDSAVYLCASSLVDSPGKTQYFGPGTRLLVL.

The chain combines TRBV28 with TRBJ2-1; 14 positions agree with TRBD2. This CDR3 is built from 16 residues. V gave up 4 bases and J gave up 15 bases; unmatched junction bases: 14. CDR1 and CDR2 (germline): MDHEN, SYDVKM. The CDR3 reads CASSYEGLAGDEQLFF. The CDR3 DNA reads TGTGCCAGCAGTTACGAGGGACTAGCGGGAGATGAGCAGTTGTTCTTC.

V is TRBV24-1 and J is TRBJ1-2; D gene unclear. This CDR3 is 13 amino acids long. In germline, CDR1 is KGHDR, CDR2 SFDVKD. Trimming stripped 3 bases from V and 7 bases from J, with 11 bases between. This CDR3 is CATSDRAVGGYTF. The CDR3 nucleotides are TGTGCCACCAGTGATCGGGCCGTTGGTGGCTACACCTTC.

The chain combines TRBV7-9 with TRBJ2-7; D could derive from TRBD1 or TRBD2 (5 bases each). CDR3 length: 16 amino acids. V shed 2 bases and J shed 3 bases, with 17 bases lying between them. Germline CDR1 is SEHNR and CDR2 is FQNEAQ (reference sequence). DNA of the CDR3: TGTGCCAGCAGCTTATATCCGTCAGGGAGCTTCTACGAGCAGTACTTC. Its protein is CASSLYPSGSFYEQYF.

The genes are TRBV7-7 and TRBJ2-5; TRBD1 is a possible D gene (6 bases). V shed 4 bases and J shed 5 bases, with 14 bases lying between them. The V gene's germline CDR1 is SSHAT and CDR2 FNYEAQ (reference sequence). The CDR3 extends over 14 amino acids. The CDR3 DNA reads as TGTGCCAGCAGCTACCAGGGGTCCGGGGAGACCCAGTACTTC. Protein product: CASSYQGSGETQYF.

V and J are TRBV28 and TRBJ2-2; the D is unclear. This CDR3 is 13 amino acids long. Germline CDR1 MDHEN, CDR2 SYDVKM. Trimming took off 3 bases at V and 6 bases at J, with 8 bases between the two ends. The CDR3 reads CASSFAGSGELFF. DNA of the CDR3: TGTGCCAGCAGTTTCGCTGGGTCCGGGGAGCTGTTTTTT.

J is TRBJ2-5 and V is TRBV20-1, with D perhaps matching TRBD1 (5 bases). The CDR3 length is 12 residues. The germline V and J ends were trimmed by 5 bases and 5 bases, with 12 bases remaining between them. Germline loops: CDR1 DFQATT, CDR2 SNEGSKA (reference sequence). The CDR3, as DNA: TGCAGTGCTCGTCAGGGTGGTGAGACCCAGTACTTC. It yields the protein CSARQGGETQYF.

This clonotype was seen more than once but under ten times. The chain joins TRBV9 to TRBJ2-1; 7 bases line up with TRBD2. V gave up 0 bases and J gave up 6 bases; unmatched junction bases: 6. Germline loops: CDR1 SGDLS, CDR2 YYNGEE. The CDR3 has 15 amino acids. The CDR3 spells CASSVAGGNTNEQFF. Here the CDR3 DNA reads TGTGCCAGCAGCGTAGCGGGAGGCAACACCAATGAGCAGTTCTTC.

The CDR3 protein is CSVQAYGYTF. For the CDR3, the DNA is TGCAGTGTTCAAGCGTATGGCTACACCTTC. This sequence joins TRBV20-1 and TRBJ1-2; no definite D call. With 7 bases removed from V and 5 bases from J, the gap between germline ends came to 8 bases. This CDR3 is built from 10 residues. CDR1 and CDR2 from the germline V gene are DFQATT and SNEGSKA (reference sequence).

The chain carries TRBV5-1 and TRBJ2-7; 7 bases align to TRBD2. Germline trimming cut 2 bases from V and 3 bases from J; bases unmatched to any gene: 2. The CDR3 sequence is 13 residues long. CDR1 SGHRS and CDR2 YFSETQ come from the germline V gene. CDR3 sequence (DNA): TGCGCCAGCAGCTTCGGACTAGTCTACGAGCAGTACTTC. It codes for CASSFGLVYEQYF.

The CDR3 loop is CASSYFPSGRSYNEQFF. CDR3 DNA sequence: TGTGCCAGCAGTTACTTTCCTAGCGGGAGGTCCTACAATGAGCAGTTCTTC. This chain links TRBV6-5 with TRBJ2-1; 11 nucleotides agree with TRBD2. The CDR3 runs 17 residues. CDR1 and CDR2 (germline): MNHEY, SVGAGI. V shed 1 base and J 1 base; nucleotides not matched to a gene: 3.

CDR3 coding DNA: TGTGCCAGCAGTTTGGTGCCAGGGTACGGCTACACCTTC. It is translated as CASSLVPGYGYTF. The rearrangement links TRBV12-3 or TRBV12-4 to TRBJ1-2; D might be TRBD1 (5 bases). The V end lost 3 bases, the J end lost 8 bases, and 13 bases lay between the germline ends. This CDR3 is 13 amino acids long.

The chain uses TRBV2 and TRBJ2-2; a weak D match, TRBD2 (5 bases). The CDR3 is 15 amino acids. Trimming took 6 bases from V and 3 from J, leaving 14 bases between them. Germline CDR1 SNHLY, CDR2 FYNNEI. The CDR3 reads CASSREARDTGELFF. The CDR3 DNA follows: TGTGCCAGCAGCCGGGAAGCCCGAGACACCGGGGAGCTGTTTTTT.

V and J are TRBV5-6 and TRBJ2-7; perhaps TRBD2 as D (5 bases). The V end lost 4 bases, the J end lost 6 bases, and 23 bases lay between the germline ends. This CDR3 has 16 residues. Germline CDR1 and CDR2: SGHDT and YYEEEE. The CDR3 is CASSLALLGFAGEQYF. The CDR3 coding sequence is TGTGCCAGCAGCCTAGCTTTACTAGGGTTCGCAGGCGAGCAGTACTTC.

There are a few counts of this clonotype. V and J are TRBV3-1 and TRBJ2-5, with D hard to call. The CDR3 has 15 residues. V was trimmed by 1 base and J by 5 bases, leaving 14 bases between them. The V gene's germline CDR1 is LGHDT and CDR2 YNNKEL (reference sequence). This CDR3 is CASSQGVILTETQYF. For the CDR3, the DNA is TGTGCCAGCAGCCAAGGGGTCATTCTCACCGAGACCCAGTACTTC.

The chain has TRBV12-3 or TRBV12-4 and TRBJ2-1; TRBD2 agrees at 15 bases. With 10 bases clipped from V and 1 base from J, the junction kept 14 bases outside the gene matches. The length of the CDR3 is 19 residues. The CDR3 spells CAICYGLAGGLISYNEQFF. The DNA of the CDR3 is TGTGCCATCTGTTACGGACTAGCGGGGGGGCTGATATCCTACAATGAGCAGTTCTTC.